This entry lists 31 T cell receptor beta chains sequenced from one sample in a study of T cells after posttransplantation cyclophosphamide. Sequencing was performed with immunoSEQ multiplex PCR; in TCRdb, only in-frame clones are kept and a portion is missing. Of roughly 42,000 clones in the sample, about 90% were seen once. A marrow graft followed busulfan-fludarabine conditioning, with cyclophosphamide on days +3 and +4. Sequencing used PBMCs, obtained less than 70 days after allogeneic stem cell transplant with posttransplant cyclophosphamide. These receptor sequences come from a male patient aged 55-69 years who received an allogeneic stem cell transplant from a related donor and was CMV-positive. The T cells may come from the graft donor.

The J gene is TRBJ1-5, the V gene TRBV28, with D hard to call. Germline-derived CDR1 and CDR2 are MDHEN and SYDVKM. The CDR3 runs 15 residues. V was trimmed by 3 bases and J by 6 bases, leaving 15 bases between them. The CDR3: CASSFFFGGSQPQHF. The CDR3 coding sequence is TGTGCCAGCAGTTTCTTCTTCGGAGGTAGTCAGCCCCAGCATTTT.

The chain uses TRBV6-5 and TRBJ1-2, with TRBD1 matching over 7 bases. CDR1 is MNHEY, CDR2 SVGAGI, per germline. V dropped 6 bases and J dropped 3; count of bases not matched to a gene: 4. This CDR3 has 13 amino acids. In DNA, the CDR3 is TGTGCCAGCAGCCCCGGGACAGACTATGGCTACACCTTC. It codes for CASSPGTDYGYTF.

The chain links TRBV4-2 to TRBJ2-3; D gene ambiguous. Trimming removed 2 bases at V and 6 bases at J, with 6 bases between. This CDR3 is built from 12 residues. In germline, CDR1 is LGHNA, CDR2 YNFKEQ. In nucleotides, the CDR3 is TGTGCCAGCAGCCAATTCCTGGATACGCAGTATTTT. It yields the protein CASSQFLDTQYF.

The chain carries TRBV10-3 and TRBJ2-7, with D perhaps TRBD2 (6 bases). The V end was cut by 4 bases, the J end by 2 bases, with 12 bases between. Germline CDR1 is ENHRY and CDR2 is SYGVKD. CDR3 length: 14 residues. CDR3 protein: CAISGAGQTYEQYF. The CDR3, as DNA: TGTGCCATCAGTGGAGCGGGTCAAACCTACGAGCAGTACTTC.

The CDR3 loop is CASSFRLAGGQGQETQYF. CDR3 bases: TGTGCCAGCAGTTTTAGGCTAGCGGGGGGGCAAGGGCAAGAGACCCAGTACTTC. The rearrangement uses TRBV27 and TRBJ2-5; 12 bases map to TRBD2. CDR3 length equals 18 residues. Germline V gene lookup returns CDR1 MNHEY and CDR2 SMNVEV (reference sequence). The ends lost 3 bases at V and 2 bases at J; junction bases unmatched: 10.

A word on this clone: An end of the junction differs from the germline gene, which may be a read error. The rearrangement uses TRBV6-1 and TRBJ2-5, with 7 bases lining up with TRBD2. Germline CDR1 is MNHNS and CDR2 is SASEGT. There are 14 residues in the CDR3. In DNA form, the CDR3 reads TGTGCCAGCACTAGTGGGGGGGTAGGGGAGACCCGGTACTTC. Translating it yields CASTSGGVGETRYF.

This clone showed up just a few times. CDR3 nucleotides: TGTGCCAGCACATTCGGGGTCGGCGGAAACTATGGCTACACCTTC. This codes for CASTFGVGGNYGYTF. The V call is TRBV5-8, the J call TRBJ1-2; D is undetermined. Germline CDR1 reads SGHTS; CDR2 reads YDEGEE. CDR3 length equals 15 residues. The V gene lost 6 bases and the J gene lost 2 bases, with 17 bases spanning the gap.

This clone came up once. The V call is TRBV7-8, the J call TRBJ2-7; 8 nucleotides match TRBD2. Per the germline V gene, CDR1 is SGHVS and CDR2 is FQNEAQ. Trimming removed 5 bases from V and 6 bases from J; junction bases left unmatched: 9. The CDR3 sequence is 14 residues long. The CDR3 DNA reads as TGTGCCAGCAGCCAACGAACTGCGGGGGGCGAGCAGTACTTC. Translated: CASSQRTAGGEQYF.

This chain uses TRBV19 with TRBJ1-2; 8 nucleotides match TRBD1. Germline values: CDR1 LNHDA, CDR2 SQIVND (reference sequence). The CDR3 totals 13 residues. J gave up 5 bases and V 10 bases, and 9 bases lay outside the gene matches. For the CDR3, the DNA is TGTGCCATAACAGGGGGGCGTTTGTATGGCTACACCTTC. Residues: CAITGGRLYGYTF.

V is TRBV5-1 and J is TRBJ2-4; 8 nucleotides align to TRBD1. CDR3 length: 14 residues. The V segment lost 4 bases and the J segment 5 bases; nucleotides outside the gene matches: 5. Per germline, CDR1 SGHRS and CDR2 YFSETQ. Here the CDR3 reads CASSPQGGENIQYF. The CDR3 DNA reads TGCGCCAGCAGCCCACAGGGGGGAGAAAACATTCAGTACTTC.

CDR3 nucleotides: TGTGCCAGCAGCGTAGCGGGGACGACAGGGGAGAGACACTACAATGAGCAGTTCTTC. Amino acids: CASSVAGTTGERHYNEQFF. The gene calls are TRBV9 and TRBJ2-1, with 8 bases lining up with TRBD1. The CDR3 consists of 19 residues. Germline V lookup: CDR1 SGDLS, CDR2 YYNGEE. The V gene end was trimmed by 0 bases and the J gene end by 3 bases; junction bases not matched to a gene: 14.

This clone was recorded only once. The chain carries TRBV6-5 and TRBJ1-2; maybe TRBD1 (5 bases). V was pared by 6 bases and J by 3 bases, with 14 bases between. The CDR3 length is 14 residues. Germline V gene sequence: CDR1 MNHEY, CDR2 SVGAGI. In nucleotides, the CDR3 is TGTGCCAGCAGCCGCGGGGGTTCTGACTATGGCTACACCTTC. This sequence encodes CASSRGGSDYGYTF.

This clone has only a few counts. V usage is TRBV4-1 and J usage is TRBJ1-2, with TRBD1 matching over 7 bases. CDR1 and CDR2 from the germline V gene are MGHRA and YSYEKL. J was trimmed by 7 bases and V by 1 base; bases with no gene match: 12. The CDR3 consists of 16 residues. CDR3 coding DNA: TGCGCCAGCAGCCAAGGAACCGGGACAGAGGAGTTTGGCTACACCTTC. It translates to CASSQGTGTEEFGYTF.

The chain is built from TRBV27 and TRBJ2-1, with D perhaps TRBD2 (6 bases). The CDR3 consists of 18 residues. Germline-derived CDR1 and CDR2 are MNHEY and SMNVEV (reference sequence). V shed 6 bases and J shed 0 bases, with 21 bases lying between them. As DNA, the CDR3 is TGTGCCAGCAGCTCCCGGGCGGCGGGGATCTCCTCCTACAATGAGCAGTTCTTC. Amino acid sequence: CASSSRAAGISSYNEQFF.

This clone has more than one count but fewer than ten. The V gene is TRBV25-1, the J gene TRBJ1-2, with TRBD1 as a possible D gene (5 bases). Germline values: CDR1 MGHDK, CDR2 SYGVNS. The CDR3 contains 16 residues. The V gene lost 2 bases and the J gene lost 3 bases, with 16 bases spanning the gap. Here the CDR3 reads CASSEAETETYYGYTF. DNA for the CDR3: TGTGCCAGCAGTGAAGCAGAGACAGAGACTTACTATGGCTACACCTTC.

This chain joins TRBV27 and TRBJ2-5; 8 bases agree with TRBD2. The J call is in doubt because the DNA end fits TRBJ2-7 better. Germline lookup yields CDR1 MNHEY and CDR2 SMNVEV (reference sequence). The CDR3 has 13 residues. The CDR3 DNA reads TGTGCCAGCAACCCGGGAGGGGGCTACGAGCAGTACTTC. Protein: CASNPGGGYEQYF.

The chain carries TRBV18 and TRBJ1-1; 7 bases match TRBD1. The CDR3 totals 15 residues. Germline CDR1 and CDR2: KGHSH and LQKENI. After removal of 2 bases from V and 1 base from J, the junction contained 4 bases not matched to a gene. CDR3 coding DNA: TGTGCCAGCTCACCAGATGGGACAGAGAACACTGAAGCTTTCTTT. It yields the protein CASSPDGTENTEAFF.

The chain joins TRBV30 to TRBJ1-3; D is ambiguous. The V gene lost 4 bases and the J gene lost 0 bases, with 13 bases spanning the gap. The CDR3 is made up of 15 amino acids. Germline CDR1 reads GTSNPN; CDR2 reads SVGIG (reference sequence). CDR3 protein: CAWMAGGASGNTIYF. The CDR3 DNA reads TGTGCCTGGATGGCGGGCGGAGCCTCTGGAAACACCATATATTTT.

V is TRBV19 and J is TRBJ2-5; maybe TRBD2 (6 bases). The CDR3 extends over 11 amino acids. Germline loops: CDR1 LNHDA, CDR2 SQIVND (reference sequence). Trimming pared 8 bases from V and 4 bases from J, leaving 8 bases between. This chain's CDR3 is CASAGRETQYF. CDR3 DNA sequence: TGTGCCAGTGCGGGGAGAGAGACCCAGTACTTC.

The chain joins TRBV5-1 to TRBJ1-4, with 10 bases fitting TRBD1. The CDR3 extends over 15 amino acids. Looked up from germline, CDR1 is SGHRS and CDR2 is YFSETQ. V dropped 4 bases and J dropped 5; count of bases not matched to a gene: 5. CDR3 region: CASSAGQGNNEKLFF. CDR3 in DNA: TGCGCCAGCAGCGCGGGACAGGGGAACAATGAAAAACTGTTTTTT.

The chain couples TRBV2 to TRBJ1-1, with TRBD1 matching 8 bases. Losses at the gene ends were 7 bases for V and 7 bases for J; bases not matched to a gene: 11. Germline-derived CDR1 and CDR2 are SNHLY and FYNNEI. This CDR3 is built from 14 residues. The CDR3 nucleotides read TGTGCCAGCACCCCGGACAGGGCGGTGTTTGAAGCTTTCTTT. It translates to CASTPDRAVFEAFF.

The chain employs TRBV30 and TRBJ1-1, with TRBD1 as a possible D gene (6 bases). The CDR3 loop spans 14 amino acids. The V end lost 4 bases, the J end lost 7 bases, and 19 bases lay between the germline ends. Germline assignment: CDR1 GTSNPN and CDR2 SVGIG (reference sequence). In DNA, the CDR3 is TGTGCCTGGATAAAGGACAGCGGATGGGGTGAAGCTTTCTTT. Translation: CAWIKDSGWGEAFF.

V and J are TRBV7-8 and TRBJ2-3, with a tentative D call TRBD2 (5 bases). CDR3 size: 13 residues. V lost 4 bases and J lost 9, with 14 bases in between. The germline V gene encodes CDR1 SGHVS and CDR2 FQNEAQ. The CDR3 bases are TGTGCCAGCAGCTGGGAGATCCGAGGCACGCAGTATTTT. It codes for CASSWEIRGTQYF.

The genes are TRBV12-5 and TRBJ1-1; 7 positions agree with TRBD1. CDR1 is LGHNT, CDR2 FRNRAP, per germline. The CDR3 sequence is 15 residues long. V shed 1 base, J shed 4 bases, and the junction held 6 bases outside the gene matches. CDR3 bases: TGTGCTAGTGGTTTGGCGACAGGGTTGAGCACTGAAGCTTTCTTT. This sequence encodes CASGLATGLSTEAFF.

V usage is TRBV5-1 and J usage is TRBJ1-6; 7 bases fit TRBD1. The V segment lost 3 bases and the J segment 7 bases; nucleotides outside the gene matches: 10. The CDR3 runs to 16 residues. Per germline, CDR1 SGHRS and CDR2 YFSETQ. DNA of the CDR3: TGCGCCAGCAGCTCAGATATAGGACAGGAAAATTCACCCCTCCACTTT. It encodes CASSSDIGQENSPLHF.

This clone appeared a single time. Compared with germline, one end of the junction differs, possibly owing to a read error. The V and J genes are TRBV19 and TRBJ1-2; D call uncertain. Germline CDR1 LNHDA, CDR2 SQIVND (reference sequence). This CDR3 has 12 amino acids. In nucleotides, the CDR3 is TGTGCCAGTAGTATCAGGAGGACTCGACCCTCCTTC. Translating it yields CASSIRRTRPSF. The full variable domain, rest sourced from reference TRBV19 and TRBJ1-2, is DGGITQSPKYLFRKEGQNVTLSCEQNLNHDAMYWYRQDPGQGLRLIYYSQIVNDFQKGDIAEGYSVSREKKESFPLTVTSAQKNPTAFYLCASSIRRTRPSFGSGTRLTVV.

As concerns this clone: Compared with germline, one end of the junction differs, possibly owing to a read error. The chain couples TRBV7-6 to TRBJ1-1; a possible D gene is TRBD1 (5 bases). In germline, CDR1 is SGHVS, CDR2 FNYEAQ. This CDR3 spans 14 amino acids. The CDR3: CASRLGASGTEAFF. The CDR3 DNA follows: TGTGCCAGCAGATTAGGGGCATCGGGGACTGAAGCTTTCTTT.

The chain uses TRBV29-1 and TRBJ1-1, with 8 bases aligning to TRBD1. The V segment lost 7 bases and the J segment 6 bases; nucleotides outside the gene matches: 10. The CDR3 extends over 13 amino acids. The germline CDR1 and CDR2 sequences are SQVTM and ANQGSEA. CDR3 sequence: CSAITGQGPEAFF. The CDR3 DNA is TGCAGCGCCATAACCGGACAGGGCCCTGAAGCTTTCTTT.

The rearrangement links TRBV10-3 to TRBJ2-7; 7 bases match TRBD1. Germline CDR1 is ENHRY and CDR2 is SYGVKD. The V gene end was trimmed by 5 bases and the J gene end by 0 bases; junction bases not matched to a gene: 1. CDR3 length equals 13 residues. The CDR3 DNA is TGTGCCATCAGTCGGGACAGCTCCTACGAGCAGTACTTC. Its translation is CAISRDSSYEQYF.

The count of this clone is one. This chain uses TRBV27 with TRBJ2-3; D is perhaps TRBD1 (5 bases). V shed 2 bases and J shed 4 bases, with 10 bases lying between them. The CDR3 has 14 residues. Germline loops: CDR1 MNHEY, CDR2 SMNVEV (reference sequence). This chain's CDR3 is CASSLAWGSDTQYF. The DNA of the CDR3 is TGTGCCAGCAGTTTAGCTTGGGGCTCAGATACGCAGTATTTT.

V usage is TRBV29-1 and J usage is TRBJ1-3, with D possibly matching TRBD1 (6 bases). CDR1 is SQVTM, CDR2 ANQGSEA, per germline. Trimming removed 4 bases from V and 0 bases from J, with 13 bases in between. This CDR3 has 15 residues. This CDR3 is CSVVTGQTSGNTIYF. The CDR3, as DNA: TGCAGCGTTGTTACGGGACAAACCTCTGGAAACACCATATATTTT.